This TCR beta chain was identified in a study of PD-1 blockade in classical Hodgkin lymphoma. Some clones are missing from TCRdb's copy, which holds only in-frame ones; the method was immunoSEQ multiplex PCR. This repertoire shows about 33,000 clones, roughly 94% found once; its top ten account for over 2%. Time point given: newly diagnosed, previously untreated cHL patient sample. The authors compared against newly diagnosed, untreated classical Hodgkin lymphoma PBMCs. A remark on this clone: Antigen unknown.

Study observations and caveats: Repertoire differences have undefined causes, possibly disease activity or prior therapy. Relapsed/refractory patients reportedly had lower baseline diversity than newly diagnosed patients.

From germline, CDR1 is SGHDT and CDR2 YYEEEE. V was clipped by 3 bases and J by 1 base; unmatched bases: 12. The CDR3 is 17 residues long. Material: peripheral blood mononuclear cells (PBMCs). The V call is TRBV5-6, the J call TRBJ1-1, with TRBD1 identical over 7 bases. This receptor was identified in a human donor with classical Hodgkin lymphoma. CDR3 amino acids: CASSSDTTGAENTEAFF. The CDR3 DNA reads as TGTGCCAGCAGCTCGGACACTACAGGGGCGGAGAACACTGAAGCTTTCTTT.